In its sample, the clone carrying this T cell receptor (beta chain) was seen a few times. Its matching antigen is unknown. Germline values: CDR1 WSHSY, CDR2 SAAADI. The CDR3 contains 14 residues. Deletions cut 4 bases from V and 3 bases from J, with 7 bases between. This sample is part of a study of cytomegalovirus exposure and HLA in healthy donors. 13 Jbeta primers and 60 Vbeta primers were used for the PCR. The method was immunoSEQ multiplex PCR; TCRdb's version includes in-frame clones alone and lacks a portion of them. The sample shows some 80,000 clones, around three quarters of them seen only once. Overall study findings and caveats: When analyzed later, a missense DCLRE1C variant was found to be linked to TCR beta V- and J-gene trimming.

The specimen was PBMCs. The source of this sequence is a man in his forties or fifties in good health and CMV-seronegative. This sequence joins TRBV10-2 and TRBJ1-6; tentative D call: TRBD1 (6 bases). Here the CDR3 reads CASSGTDYNSPLHF. Here the CDR3 DNA reads TGCGCCAGCAGTGGGACAGACTATAATTCACCCCTCCACTTT.